The clone carrying this TCR beta chain has a single count. The sample is drawn from a study of blood T cell repertoires in COVID-19. Participants were aged 18 to 89 years, lived in under 25 US areas, and enrolled virtually. Recovery meant two consecutive negative NP/OP PCR tests, professional clearance, or resolved symptoms. Germline V gives CDR1 MGHRA, CDR2 YSYEKL. This CDR3 region has 15 residues. The V gene end was trimmed by 4 bases and the J gene end by 8 bases; junction bases not matched to a gene: 8. As handled by the study authors: Reference gene primers were amplified, and this amplification served to estimate nucleated cell counts. The method was immunoSEQ multiplex PCR; TCRdb's version includes in-frame clones alone and lacks a portion of them. V, J and clone size reflect that table, while D and trimming were determined from the DNA. The sample holds roughly 290,000 clones; 70% to 90% are singletons and the top ten take over 2%.

Sequenced sample: PBMCs or T cells enriched from blood (not recorded which). This clonotype was sampled from a young man who had recovered from COVID-19. The V gene is TRBV4-1, the J gene TRBJ1-4; the match to TRBD1 covers 9 bases. DNA for the CDR3: TGCGCCAGCAGCCGACGACAGGGGGATGGGGAAAAACTGTTTTTT. Protein sequence: CASSRRQGDGEKLFF.